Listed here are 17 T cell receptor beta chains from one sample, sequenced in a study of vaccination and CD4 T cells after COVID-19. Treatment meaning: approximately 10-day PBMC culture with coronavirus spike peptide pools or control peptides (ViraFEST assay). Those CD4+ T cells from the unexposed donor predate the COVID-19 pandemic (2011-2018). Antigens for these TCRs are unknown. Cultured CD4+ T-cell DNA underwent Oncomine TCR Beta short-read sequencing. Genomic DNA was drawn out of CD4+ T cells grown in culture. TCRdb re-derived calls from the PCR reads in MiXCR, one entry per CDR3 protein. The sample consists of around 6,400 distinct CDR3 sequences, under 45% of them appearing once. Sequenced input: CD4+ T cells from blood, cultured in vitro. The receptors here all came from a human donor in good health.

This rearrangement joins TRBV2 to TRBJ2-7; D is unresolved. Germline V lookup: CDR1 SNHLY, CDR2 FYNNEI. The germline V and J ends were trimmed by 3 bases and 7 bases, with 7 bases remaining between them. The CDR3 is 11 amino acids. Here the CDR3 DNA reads TGTGCCAGCAGTGAGGTGCTTGAGCAGTACTTC. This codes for CASSEVLEQYF.

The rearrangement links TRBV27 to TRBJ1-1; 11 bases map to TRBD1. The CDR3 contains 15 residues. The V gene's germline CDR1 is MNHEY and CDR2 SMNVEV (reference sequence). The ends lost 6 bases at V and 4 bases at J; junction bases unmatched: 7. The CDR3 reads CASRQGGTGGTEAFF. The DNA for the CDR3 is TGTGCCAGCAGACAAGGGGGGACAGGGGGCACTGAAGCTTTCTTT.

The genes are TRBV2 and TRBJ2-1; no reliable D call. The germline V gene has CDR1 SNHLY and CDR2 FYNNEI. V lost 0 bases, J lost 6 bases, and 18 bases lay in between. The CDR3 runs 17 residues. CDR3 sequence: CASSEAVWVLGSNEQFF. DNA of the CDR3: TGTGCCAGCAGTGAAGCGGTATGGGTCCTCGGAAGCAATGAGCAGTTCTTC.

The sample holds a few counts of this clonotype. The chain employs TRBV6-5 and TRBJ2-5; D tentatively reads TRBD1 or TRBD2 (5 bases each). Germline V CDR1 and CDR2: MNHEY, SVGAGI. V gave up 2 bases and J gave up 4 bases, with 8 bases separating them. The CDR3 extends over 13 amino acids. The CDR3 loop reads CASSYGAGETQYF. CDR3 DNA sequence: TGTGCCAGCAGTTACGGGGCGGGAGAGACCCAGTACTTC.

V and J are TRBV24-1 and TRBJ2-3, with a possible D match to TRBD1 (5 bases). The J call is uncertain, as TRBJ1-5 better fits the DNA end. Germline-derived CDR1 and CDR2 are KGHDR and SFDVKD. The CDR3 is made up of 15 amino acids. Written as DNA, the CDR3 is TGTGCCACCAGTGATTTAGGCAGGGAGGCAGATACGCAGCATTTT. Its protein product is CATSDLGREADTQHF.

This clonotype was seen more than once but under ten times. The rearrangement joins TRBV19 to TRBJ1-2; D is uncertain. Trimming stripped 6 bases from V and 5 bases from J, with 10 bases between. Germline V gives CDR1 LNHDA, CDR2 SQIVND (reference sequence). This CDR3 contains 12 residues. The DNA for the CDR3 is TGTGCCAGTAGGGTGCATTTGTATGGCTACACCTTC. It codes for CASRVHLYGYTF.

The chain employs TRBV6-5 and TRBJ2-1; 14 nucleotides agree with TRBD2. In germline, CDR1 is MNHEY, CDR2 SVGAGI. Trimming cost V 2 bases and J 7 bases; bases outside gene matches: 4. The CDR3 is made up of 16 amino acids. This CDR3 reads CASSYLTSGRENEQFF. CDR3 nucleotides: TGTGCCAGCAGTTACCTGACTAGCGGGAGGGAGAATGAGCAGTTCTTC.

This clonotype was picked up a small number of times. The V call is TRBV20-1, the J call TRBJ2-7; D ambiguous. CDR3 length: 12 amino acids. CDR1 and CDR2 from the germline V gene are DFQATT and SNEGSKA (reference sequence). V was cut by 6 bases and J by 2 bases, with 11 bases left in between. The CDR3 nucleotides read TGCAGTGCAAGGCCAATTCCCTACGAGCAGTACTTC. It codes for CSARPIPYEQYF.

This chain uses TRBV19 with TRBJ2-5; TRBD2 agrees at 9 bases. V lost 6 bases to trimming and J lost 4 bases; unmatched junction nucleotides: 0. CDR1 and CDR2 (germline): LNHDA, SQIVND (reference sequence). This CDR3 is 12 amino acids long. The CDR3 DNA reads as TGTGCCAGTAGACTAGCGGGAGAGACCCAGTACTTC. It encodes CASRLAGETQYF.

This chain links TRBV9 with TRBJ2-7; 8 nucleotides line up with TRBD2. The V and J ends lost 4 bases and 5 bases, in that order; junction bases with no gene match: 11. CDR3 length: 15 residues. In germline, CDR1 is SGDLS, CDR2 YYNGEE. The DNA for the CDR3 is TGTGCCAGCAGCCCCTCAGTTAGCGGGACCCACGAGCAGTACTTC. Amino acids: CASSPSVSGTHEQYF.

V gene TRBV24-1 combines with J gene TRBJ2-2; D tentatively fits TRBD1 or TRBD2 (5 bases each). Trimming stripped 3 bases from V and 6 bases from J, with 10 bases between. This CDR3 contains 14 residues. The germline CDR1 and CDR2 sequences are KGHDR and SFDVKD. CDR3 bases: TGTGCCACCAGTGATAATAGGGACCCCGGGGAGCTGTTTTTT. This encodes CATSDNRDPGELFF.

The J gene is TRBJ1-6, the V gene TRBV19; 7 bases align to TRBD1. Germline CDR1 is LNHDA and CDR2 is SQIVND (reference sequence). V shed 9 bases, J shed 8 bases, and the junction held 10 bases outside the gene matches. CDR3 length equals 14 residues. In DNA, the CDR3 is TGTGCCAGCTCTGGACAGGTAGTGGATTCACCCCTCCACTTT. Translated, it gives CASSGQVVDSPLHF.

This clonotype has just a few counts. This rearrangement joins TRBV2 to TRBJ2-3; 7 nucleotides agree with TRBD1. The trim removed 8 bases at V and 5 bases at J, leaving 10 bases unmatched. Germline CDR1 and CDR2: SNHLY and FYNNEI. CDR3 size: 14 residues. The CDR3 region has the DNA TGTGCCAGCGGGGAGACAGGGTTCAGAGATACGCAGTATTTT. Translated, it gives CASGETGFRDTQYF.

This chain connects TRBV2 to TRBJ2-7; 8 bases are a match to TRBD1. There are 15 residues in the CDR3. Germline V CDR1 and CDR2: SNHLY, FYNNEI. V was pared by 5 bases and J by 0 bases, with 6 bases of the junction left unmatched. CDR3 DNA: TGTGCCAGCAGTAGGGACAGGCTGAGCTCCTACGAGCAGTACTTC. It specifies CASSRDRLSSYEQYF.

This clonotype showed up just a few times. The CDR3 DNA reads as TGTGCCAGCAGCTTACGGTTGGTGGACGCAGATACGCAGTATTTT. Residues: CASSLRLVDADTQYF. This chain uses TRBV7-2 with TRBJ2-3; D gene uncertain. The V end was cut by 2 bases, the J end by 4 bases, with 13 bases between. Looked up from germline, CDR1 is SGHTA and CDR2 is FQGNSA. The CDR3 runs 15 residues.

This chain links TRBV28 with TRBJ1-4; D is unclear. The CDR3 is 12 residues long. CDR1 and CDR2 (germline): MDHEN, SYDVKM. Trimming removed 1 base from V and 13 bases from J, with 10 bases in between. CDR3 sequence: CASSLYPLGLFF. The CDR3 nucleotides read TGTGCCAGCAGTTTATATCCACTGGGACTGTTTTTT.

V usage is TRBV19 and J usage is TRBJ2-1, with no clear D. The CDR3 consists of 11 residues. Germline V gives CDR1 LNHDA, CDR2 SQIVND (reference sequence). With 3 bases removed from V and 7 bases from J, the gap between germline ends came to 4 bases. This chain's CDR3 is CASSMWNEQFF. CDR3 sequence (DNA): TGTGCCAGTAGTATGTGGAATGAGCAGTTCTTC.